The 25 T cell receptor beta chains in this list originate from one sample, sequenced in a study of Tregs in tolerant kidney transplant recipients. Profiled with immunoSEQ multiplex PCR; TCRdb holds only in-frame clones, not every one. The table counts tens of thousands of clones; about 7.6% lies in the top ten. The sequences come from CD8+ T cells from blood, collected before the transplant. The receptors come from a human donor who received a combined kidney and bone marrow transplant.

Worth noting for this clone: The CDR3 goes on 3 residues after the read ends, and that part is filled in from the germline J gene. The V and J genes are TRBV7-7 and TRBJ1-5, with a possible D match to TRBD1 (6 bases). The CDR3 contains 18 residues. The V end lost 1 base, the J end lost 2 bases, and 18 bases lay between the germline ends. Per the germline V gene, CDR1 is SSHAT and CDR2 is FNYEAQ (reference sequence). CDR3 DNA (partial): TGTGCCAGCAGCTTAGTTGCAGGGGATAGGGTCGGCAATCAGCCC. This translates into CASSLVAGDRVGNQP. The whole CDR3 protein reads CASSLVAGDRVGNQPQHF. The entire variable domain, with the rest obtained from reference TRBV7-7 and TRBJ1-5, is as follows: GAGVSQSPRYKVTKRGQDVTLRCDPISSHATLYWYQQALGQGPEFLTYFNYEAQPDKSGLPSDRFSAERPEGSISTLTIQRTEQRDSAMYRCASSLVAGDRVGNQPQHFGDGTRLSIL.

As to this clone: The CDR3 end lies 3 residues beyond the end of the read and is filled in from the germline J gene. The chain links TRBV5-1 to TRBJ1-2; 7 nucleotides align to TRBD1. With V trimmed by 4 bases and J by 5 bases, 8 bases remained unmatched. The CDR3 runs 14 residues. Germline V gives CDR1 SGHRS, CDR2 YFSETQ. CDR3 DNA, as far as it was read: TGCGCCAGCAGCCCGACAGGGAAGGCGTATGGC. Translated: CASSPTGKAYG. The CDR3, in full, reads CASSPTGKAYGYTF.

With respect to this clone: The read finishes 3 residues shy of the CDR3 end, and the germline J gene is used to complete it. V is TRBV20-1 and J is TRBJ2-5, with 7 bases aligning to TRBD2. The germline V gene has CDR1 DFQATT and CDR2 SNEGSKA (reference sequence). V was pared by 5 bases and J by 1 base, with 10 bases of the junction left unmatched. The length of the CDR3 is 15 residues. The CDR3 DNA, read in part, is TGCAGTGCTCCCCCGTCACTAGCGACCCAAGAGACC. This codes for CSAPPSLATQET. The whole CDR3 sequence reads CSAPPSLATQETQYF.

Comments on this clone: The read comes to an end 3 residues before the CDR3 does, leaving the germline J gene to fill in the end. The chain carries TRBV19 and TRBJ2-1; 8 bases line up with TRBD1. V lost 2 bases to trimming and J lost 4 bases; unmatched junction nucleotides: 4. This CDR3 comprises 15 residues. Germline lookup yields CDR1 LNHDA and CDR2 SQIVND (reference sequence). The sequenced part of the CDR3 DNA is TGTGCCAGTAGTATATCCGGGACAGGTTACAATGAG. It is translated as CASSISGTGYNE. The whole CDR3 protein is CASSISGTGYNEQFF.

As to this clone: Read sequence stops 3 residues before the CDR3 end, and the germline J gene provides the missing end. This chain joins TRBV6-1 and TRBJ1-2, with a possible D match to TRBD1 (5 bases). CDR1 MNHNS and CDR2 SASEGT come from the germline V gene. CDR3 length equals 15 residues. The V and J ends lost 4 bases and 4 bases respectively, with 16 bases between them. CDR3 DNA (partial): TGTGCCAGCAGTGTGGACACGCAGGGTGCCTATGGC. Its translation is CASSVDTQGAYG. The full-length CDR3 reads as CASSVDTQGAYGYTF.

On this clone: The read falls 3 residues short of the CDR3 end, and the missing part is taken from the germline J gene. The chain links TRBV19 to TRBJ1-6, with TRBD1 matching over 10 bases. The CDR3 sequence is 17 residues long. V lost 3 bases to trimming and J lost 4 bases; unmatched junction nucleotides: 6. Germline V gene sequence: CDR1 LNHDA, CDR2 SQIVND (reference sequence). Partial CDR3 DNA: TGTGCCAGTAGTATTCCTGGGGACAGGGGATATAATTCACCC. Amino acids: CASSIPGDRGYNSP. The whole CDR3 protein is CASSIPGDRGYNSPLHF.

For this clone: The read terminates 3 residues ahead of where the CDR3 ends, so the germline J gene completes it. The chain has TRBV7-9 and TRBJ2-7; no firm D call. The CDR3 is 13 amino acids. Trimming cost V 2 bases and J 0 bases, with 5 bases left between them. The germline V gene encodes CDR1 SEHNR and CDR2 FQNEAQ (reference sequence). CDR3 DNA, as far as it was read: TGTGCCAGCAGCTTACAGGACTCCTACGAG. Translated: CASSLQDSYE. The CDR3 reads in full as CASSLQDSYEQYF.

This CDR3 reads CASSFELAKNIQYF. CDR3 bases read: TGTGCCAGCAGCTTTGAACTAGCCAAAAACATT. The genes are TRBV7-9 and TRBJ2-4; D ambiguous. Coverage ceases 3 residues before the CDR3 finishes, and the germline J gene fills in the end. The CDR3 extends over 14 amino acids. Germline CDR1 is SEHNR and CDR2 is FQNEAQ (reference sequence). Between the trimmed V and J ends, which lost 3 bases and 0 bases, there was a span of 6 bases.

A remark on this clone: With the read ending 3 residues before the CDR3 end, the germline J gene is used to fill in that end. V usage is TRBV5-6 and J usage is TRBJ2-1; D unresolved. Germline V lookup: CDR1 SGHDT, CDR2 YYEEEE. The CDR3 runs to 15 residues. Trimming stripped 5 bases from V and 0 bases from J, with 12 bases between. CDR3 region: CASSRSHSSYNEQFF. CDR3 bases read: TGTGCCAGCAGTCGGTCGCATAGCTCCTACAATGAG. Combining the CDR3 with reference TRBV5-6 and TRBJ2-1 gives the whole variable domain DAGVTQSPTHLIKTRGQQVTLRCSPKSGHDTVSWYQQALGQGPQFIFQYYEEEERQRGNFPDRFSGHQFPNYSSELNVNALLLGDSALYLCASSRSHSSYNEQFFGPGTRLTVL.

This chain's CDR3 is CASSLVTGELFF. The part of the CDR3 DNA that was read is TGTGCCAGCAGCCTCGTAACCGGGGAG. V gene TRBV2 combines with J gene TRBJ2-2; no reliable D call. The read halts 3 residues ahead of the CDR3 end, with the missing end drawn from the germline J gene. Trimming took off 6 bases at V and 5 bases at J, with 7 bases between the two ends. The length of the CDR3 is 12 residues. The germline V gene has CDR1 SNHLY and CDR2 FYNNEI.

On this clone itself: The read falls 3 residues short of the CDR3 end, and the missing part is taken from the germline J gene. The V gene is TRBV7-2, the J gene TRBJ2-7; D is unclear. Trimming took 0 bases from V and 2 from J, leaving 8 bases between them. This CDR3 is built from 14 residues. CDR1 is SGHTA and CDR2 is FQGNSA in the germline V gene. The sequenced part of the CDR3 DNA is TGTGCCAGCAGCTTAGCAGGGTGGGCCTACGAG. Protein product: CASSLAGWAYE. The CDR3 in full is CASSLAGWAYEQYF.

As to this clone: The missing CDR3 end, 3 residues past where the read stops, is filled in from the germline J gene. The chain carries TRBV6-1 and TRBJ2-7; 7 nucleotides align to TRBD1. Looked up from germline, CDR1 is MNHNS and CDR2 is SASEGT. The J segment lost 0 bases and the V segment lost 2 bases, leaving 7 bases of the junction unmatched. This CDR3 contains 16 residues. CDR3 residues: CASSESTGASSYEQYF. Incomplete CDR3 DNA: TGTGCCAGCAGTGAATCCACAGGGGCGAGCTCCTACGAG.

This CDR3 is CASSPTLEETQYF. The CDR3 DNA, read in part, is TGTGCCAGCAGCCCTACCCTTGAGGAGACC. The chain combines TRBV7-2 with TRBJ2-5; no firm D call. The read falls 3 residues short of the CDR3 end, and the missing part is taken from the germline J gene. V lost 5 bases and J lost 5, with 12 bases in between. CDR1 and CDR2 from the germline V gene are SGHTA and FQGNSA. The CDR3 loop spans 13 amino acids.

Concerning this clone itself: The sequence runs out 3 residues before the end of the CDR3; the remainder is reconstructed from the germline J gene. The V and J genes are TRBV7-9 and TRBJ2-1; 13 nucleotides line up with TRBD2. The CDR3 is made up of 14 amino acids. Germline CDR1 SEHNR, CDR2 FQNEAQ (reference sequence). J gave up 5 bases and V 6 bases, and 1 base lay outside the gene matches. CDR3: CASRGTSGNNEQFF. Partial CDR3 DNA: TGTGCCAGCAGGGGGACTAGCGGGAACAATGAG.

Comments on this clone: The read terminates 3 residues ahead of where the CDR3 ends, so the germline J gene completes it. The rearrangement joins TRBV11-2 to TRBJ2-7; D unclear. The CDR3 consists of 12 residues. V gave up 1 base and J gave up 5 bases, with 6 bases separating them. The germline V gene encodes CDR1 SGHAT and CDR2 FQNNGV. Partial CDR3 DNA: TGTGCCAGCAGCTTAGGAACAGACGAG. This translates into CASSLGTDE. The full CDR3 reads CASSLGTDEQYF.

In regard to this clone: The missing CDR3 end, 3 residues past where the read stops, is filled in from the germline J gene. The V gene is TRBV7-9, the J gene TRBJ2-1, with TRBD1 matching 10 bases. Germline CDR1 is SEHNR and CDR2 is FQNEAQ (reference sequence). Unmatched junction bases numbered 2, after V lost 4 bases and J lost 2 bases. The CDR3 extends over 15 amino acids. Incomplete CDR3 DNA: TGTGCCAGCAGCTCGACAGGGGGCCCCTACAATGAG. This translates into CASSSTGGPYNE. The CDR3 reads in full as CASSSTGGPYNEQFF.

Comment on this clone: The read terminates 3 residues ahead of where the CDR3 ends, so the germline J gene completes it. The chain carries TRBV2 and TRBJ2-1, with 13 bases that match TRBD2. This CDR3 region has 14 residues. Germline V lookup: CDR1 SNHLY, CDR2 FYNNEI. Germline trimming cut 6 bases from V and 5 bases from J; bases unmatched to any gene: 1. The CDR3 loop reads CASRLAGGNNEQFF. The DNA read from the CDR3 is TGTGCCAGCAGACTAGCGGGGGGGAACAATGAG.

In regard to this clone: The CDR3 is cut off 3 residues early in the read; its end comes from the germline J gene. The gene calls are TRBV19 and TRBJ2-7; D remains ambiguous. Per the germline V gene, CDR1 is LNHDA and CDR2 is SQIVND (reference sequence). This CDR3 region has 13 residues. Trimming removed 3 bases from V and 6 bases from J, with 12 bases in between. Incomplete CDR3 DNA: TGTGCCAGTAGTATTACCCAGGCCGCCGAG. Translating it yields CASSITQAAE. The whole CDR3 is CASSITQAAEQYF. Full variable domain (outside the CDR3, taken from reference TRBV19 and TRBJ2-7): DGGITQSPKYLFRKEGQNVTLSCEQNLNHDAMYWYRQDPGQGLRLIYYSQIVNDFQKGDIAEGYSVSREKKESFPLTVTSAQKNPTAFYLCASSITQAAEQYFGPGTRLTVT.

The CDR3 loop reads CSVEYRSGKSYNEQFF. The covered CDR3 bases are TGCAGCGTTGAATACCGTAGCGGTAAATCCTACAATGAG. This chain joins TRBV29-1 and TRBJ2-1, with D perhaps matching TRBD2 (6 bases). The read ends 3 residues before the CDR3 terminus; that terminus is restored from the germline J gene. The CDR3 loop spans 16 amino acids. Trimming shortened V by 2 bases and J by 1 base, and 15 bases separated the two germline ends. The germline gives CDR1 SQVTM, CDR2 ANQGSEA.

In the case of this clone: The read ends 3 residues before the CDR3 terminus; that terminus is restored from the germline J gene. The chain combines TRBV7-6 with TRBJ2-3, with TRBD1 identical over 7 bases. The V and J ends lost 5 bases and 6 bases, in that order; junction bases with no gene match: 5. Germline CDR1 SGHVS, CDR2 FNYEAQ. The CDR3 sequence is 13 residues long. The CDR3: CASSLTGDDTQYF. The sequenced part of the CDR3 DNA is TGTGCCAGCAGCCTTACAGGGGACGATACG.

Comments on this clone: The DNA ends 3 residues before the CDR3 does, and the rest of the CDR3 is filled in from the germline J gene. The chain uses TRBV29-1 and TRBJ2-7; D is possibly TRBD2 (7 bases). Germline assignment: CDR1 SQVTM and CDR2 ANQGSEA. V lost 4 bases to trimming and J lost 3 bases, with 13 bases between them. CDR3 length equals 13 residues. The part of the CDR3 DNA that was read is TGCAGCGTTGTTGGGGGGGCGAGCTACGAG. Translating gives CSVVGGASYE. The whole CDR3 protein is CSVVGGASYEQYF.

As to this clone: The read is 3 residues too short to cover the CDR3 end, so that end is filled in from the germline J gene. The chain combines TRBV2 with TRBJ2-1; TRBD2 matches 7 bases. The CDR3 is 16 residues long. Germline V gene lookup returns CDR1 SNHLY and CDR2 FYNNEI. Trimming at V came to 2 bases and at J to 4 bases, leaving 8 bases not matched to a gene. The chain's CDR3 is CASSELGGSMYNEQFF. Partial CDR3 DNA: TGTGCCAGCAGTGAACTAGGCGGGAGCATGTACAATGAG.

CDR3 DNA (partial): TGTGCCAGCAGCCCTGGTGGGACAGGATATCGCAATCAGCCC. Protein: CASSPGGTGYRNQP. The full CDR3 reads CASSPGGTGYRNQPQHF. V and J are TRBV4-2 and TRBJ1-5; 8 nucleotides align to TRBD1. The missing CDR3 end, 3 residues past where the read stops, is filled in from the germline J gene. Germline values: CDR1 LGHNA, CDR2 YNFKEQ. The CDR3 contains 17 residues. The V and J ends lost 4 bases and 2 bases, in that order; junction bases with no gene match: 10.

Concerning this clone itself: The DNA ends 3 residues before the CDR3 does, and the rest of the CDR3 is filled in from the germline J gene. This sequence joins TRBV11-2 and TRBJ2-5, with a weak D call TRBD1 (6 bases). From germline, CDR1 is SGHAT and CDR2 FQNNGV. The length of the CDR3 is 14 residues. V lost 5 bases to trimming and J lost 1 base, with 11 bases between them. Here the CDR3 reads CASSRDRSQETQYF. CDR3 bases read: TGTGCCAGCAGCCGAGACAGGAGCCAAGAGACC.

Comment on this clone: The read gets to within 3 residues of the CDR3 end, and the germline J gene fills in the rest. The V and J genes are TRBV13 and TRBJ2-2, with TRBD1 identical over 7 bases. J lost 5 bases, V lost 5 bases, and 8 bases had no gene match. This CDR3 is built from 15 residues. Germline V lookup: CDR1 PRHDT, CDR2 FYEKMQ (reference sequence). The CDR3 loop reads CASSGGQHYTGELFF. The sequenced part of the CDR3 DNA is TGTGCCAGCAGCGGGGGACAGCATTATACCGGGGAG.